This T cell receptor beta chain was identified in a study of identical twins. Findings of the study overall: The authors noted that invariant MAIT and iNKT cells could partly confound zero-insertion analyses. Models predicted too little out-of-frame TCR alpha sharing in monozygotic twins. Conclusions were drawn cross-sectionally by statistical analysis, without following the same donors.

TCRdb reprocessed the 5' RACE reads via MiXCR and lists one record per CDR3 protein. The sample lists 640,000 or so distinct CDR3 sequences, 5.5% to 7.5% seen once, with roughly 1.8% in the top ten. This clonotype showed up many times. Its matching antigen is unknown. The TCR originated in a man aged 18-30 years in good health. The sample was naive T cells sorted from blood.

The CDR3 region is CASSYFTGSGYNEQFF. Here the CDR3 DNA reads TGTGCCAGCAGTTACTTCACAGGGTCGGGCTACAATGAGCAGTTCTTC. The chain joins TRBV6-2 or TRBV6-3 to TRBJ2-1, with D possibly TRBD1 on 6 matching bases. V lost 1 base and J lost 3, with 13 bases in between. Germline V gene sequence: CDR1 MNHEY, CDR2 SVGEGT. The CDR3 loop spans 16 amino acids.